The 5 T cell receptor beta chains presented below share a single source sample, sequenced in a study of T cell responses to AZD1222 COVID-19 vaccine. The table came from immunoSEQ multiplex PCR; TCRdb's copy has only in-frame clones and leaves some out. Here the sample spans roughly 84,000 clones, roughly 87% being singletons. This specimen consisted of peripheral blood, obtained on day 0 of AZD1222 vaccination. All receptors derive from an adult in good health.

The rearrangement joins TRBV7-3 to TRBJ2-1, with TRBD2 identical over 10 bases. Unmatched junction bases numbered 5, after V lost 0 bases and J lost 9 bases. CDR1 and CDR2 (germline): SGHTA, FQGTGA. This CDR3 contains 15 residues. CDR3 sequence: CASSLTAGGPSEQFF. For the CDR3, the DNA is TGTGCCAGCAGCTTAACAGCGGGAGGGCCCAGTGAGCAGTTCTTC.

The CDR3: CSASESSSGRGNEQFF. The CDR3 region has the DNA TGCAGTGCTAGTGAATCATCTAGCGGGAGAGGGAATGAGCAGTTCTTC. The chain carries TRBV20-1 and TRBJ2-1; 10 bases line up with TRBD2. This CDR3 spans 16 amino acids. The germline CDR1 and CDR2 sequences are DFQATT and SNEGSKA (reference sequence). Unmatched junction bases numbered 12, after V lost 3 bases and J lost 7 bases.

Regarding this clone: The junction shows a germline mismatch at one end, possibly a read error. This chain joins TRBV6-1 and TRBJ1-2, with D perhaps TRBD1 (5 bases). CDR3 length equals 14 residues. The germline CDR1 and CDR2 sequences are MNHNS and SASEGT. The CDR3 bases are TGTGCCAGCAGTGAATCGGGCAGGGCGCATGGCCACACCTTC. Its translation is CASSESGRAHGHTF.

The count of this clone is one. CDR3 amino acids: CAWRAGVGGYTF. Written as DNA, the CDR3 is TGTGCCTGGAGGGCAGGGGTGGGAGGCTACACCTTC. The rearrangement uses TRBV30 and TRBJ1-2, with D perhaps matching TRBD1 (6 bases). V was pared by 3 bases and J by 8 bases, with 13 bases between. The CDR3 sequence is 12 residues long. Germline CDR1 reads GTSNPN; CDR2 reads SVGIG (reference sequence).

DNA of the CDR3: TGTGCCAGCAGCCAAGACAGGGGACGAAACACCATATATTTT. Its translation: CASSQDRGRNTIYF. V gene TRBV7-2 combines with J gene TRBJ1-3; TRBD1 matches at 8 bases. The length of the CDR3 is 14 residues. V trimming: 5 bases; J trimming: 5 bases; junction bases outside the gene matches: 5. The germline CDR1 and CDR2 sequences are SGHTA and FQGNSA.